This is a list of T cell receptor beta chains from one sample in a study of blood T cells in healthy people across ages. TCRdb re-called the 5' RACE reads through MiXCR, storing one row per CDR3 protein. The data contain 600,000 or so distinct CDR3 sequences, about 21% of them singletons. The specimen was blood. The receptors were sampled from an older man in good health. Both conserved end residues are part of each CDR3. Each record gives: D gene, V gene, J gene, clone size, CDR3 DNA, CDR3 protein. The D gene is left open where the match is weak. Part of the rows lack a size; the others show once, few, many or a class for expanded clones.

-	TRBV4-3	TRBJ1-1	-	TGCACCAGCAGCCAAGATTGGGGGGGCAACACTGAAGCTTTCTTT	CTSSQDWGGNTEAFF
TRBD2	TRBV6-1	TRBJ2-1	-	TGTGCCAGCACCCCTAGCGGGAGAGGGTCCTACAATGAGCAGTTCTTC	CASTPSGRGSYNEQFF
-	TRBV12-3/TRBV12-4	TRBJ2-1	-	TGTGCCAGCAGTTACTCGTGGGGGGCCACCTACAATGAGCAGTTCTTC	CASSYSWGATYNEQFF
-	TRBV20-1	TRBJ1-4	few	TGCAGTGCTGGTCCCTTCGTGCGGGATGAAAAACTGTTTTTT	CSAGPFVRDEKLFF
-	TRBV12-3/TRBV12-4	TRBJ2-4	once	TGTGCCAGCAGTGGTTTAGACACCAAAAACATTCAGTACTTC	CASSGLDTKNIQYF
-	TRBV5-1	TRBJ1-4	-	TGCGCCAGCAGCCCGGTCGGGGGAGGTGAAAAACTGTTTTTT	CASSPVGGGEKLFF
-	TRBV3-1	TRBJ1-4	once	TGTGCCAGCAGCCAGCTGGCAGGGGCCGAAAAACTGTTTTTT	CASSQLAGAEKLFF
-	TRBV3-1	TRBJ2-7	few	TGTGCCAGCAGCCAAGAGGGCGGACGGCCAGAGCAGTACTTC	CASSQEGGRPEQYF
-	TRBV12-3/TRBV12-4	TRBJ2-3	-	TGTGCCAGCAGCCCGGCCCCACAGTCTAGCACAGATACGCAGTATTTT	CASSPAPQSSTDTQYF
-	TRBV4-3	TRBJ1-3	-	TGCGCCAGCAGCCAAGATCGGGCAGGGATCGGAAACACCATATATTTT	CASSQDRAGIGNTIYF
-	TRBV12-3/TRBV12-4	TRBJ2-1	-	TGTGCCAGCAGTTTAAACAGCAACAATGAGCAGTTCTTC	CASSLNSNNEQFF
-	TRBV15	TRBJ2-5	-	TGTGCCACCAGCTTCATAGCGGAGAACCGGGAGACCCAGTACTTC	CATSFIAENRETQYF
-	TRBV6-6	TRBJ2-2	-	TGTGCCAGCAGTCAGCCCGAGCGTGATGGCGGGGAGCTGTTTTTT	CASSQPERDGGELFF
TRBD1	TRBV12-3/TRBV12-4	TRBJ2-3	-	TGTGCCAGCAGTTTGGACAGGAAAGGCACAGATACGCAGTATTTT	CASSLDRKGTDTQYF
-	TRBV28	TRBJ2-7	-	TGTGCCAGCAGTGATCAGAATATCTACGAGCAGTACTTC	CASSDQNIYEQYF
TRBD2	TRBV6-4	TRBJ2-7	-	TGTGCCAGCATTAGGCTAGCGGGAGGGGGTCCCTACGAGCAGTACTTC	CASIRLAGGGPYEQYF
-	TRBV6-2/TRBV6-3	TRBJ2-7	few	TGTGCCAGCAACCAGGACAGAGCCACCTACGAGCAGTACTTC	CASNQDRATYEQYF
-	TRBV27	TRBJ2-2	-	TGTGCCAGCAGCTCCCCCGGCGGGGAGCTGTTTTTT	CASSSPGGELFF
TRBD2	TRBV27	TRBJ2-7	-	TGTGCCGCTGGTCAGGCGGGAGGGCCCTACGAGCAGTACTTC	CAAGQAGGPYEQYF
-	TRBV9	TRBJ2-7	-	TGTGCCAGCAGCGTAGGACATTCGGGGGTTGACGAGCAGTACTTC	CASSVGHSGVDEQYF
TRBD2	TRBV29-1	TRBJ2-1	few	TGCAGCGTTGGGGCGGCGGGGGTCTCCTACAATGAGCAGTTCTTC	CSVGAAGVSYNEQFF
TRBD2	TRBV12-5	TRBJ2-7	-	TGTGCTAGTGGTATCGGACTAGCGGGACCCTACGAGCAGTACTTC	CASGIGLAGPYEQYF
-	TRBV7-2	TRBJ2-5	-	TGTGCCAGCAGGACCAGATCACTAGACTGGGAGACCCAGTACTTC	CASRTRSLDWETQYF
TRBD2	TRBV7-9	TRBJ2-7	-	TGTGCCAGTGCTCCTGGCGGGGGCTCCTACGAGCAGTACTTC	CASAPGGGSYEQYF
-	TRBV23-1	TRBJ2-1	few	TGCGCCAGCAGTCCTTCGCCCCCCGTGATCAACAATGAGCAGTTCTTC	CASSPSPPVINNEQFF
-	TRBV20-1	TRBJ2-2	-	TGCAGTGCTATACCACAGACGAACACCGGGGAGCTGTTTTTT	CSAIPQTNTGELFF
TRBD2	TRBV20-1	TRBJ2-3	-	TGCAGTGCTAGTACAACTAGCGGTCCGGCAGATACGCAGTATTTT	CSASTTSGPADTQYF
TRBD1	TRBV3-1	TRBJ1-4	-	TGTGCCAGCAGCCAAATACAGGGGAATGAAAAACTGTTTTTT	CASSQIQGNEKLFF
-	TRBV3-1	TRBJ1-1	once	TGTGCCAGCAGCCAACCGGGACGAAGGTCTGAAGCTTTCTTT	CASSQPGRRSEAFF
-	TRBV7-2	TRBJ2-7	few	TGTGCCAGCAGCTTAGAAACAGCCCTAACCTACGAGCAGTACTTC	CASSLETALTYEQYF
-	TRBV29-1	TRBJ2-1	few	TGCAGCGTTCAACCACGAAGCTCCTACAATGAGCAGTTCTTC	CSVQPRSSYNEQFF
-	TRBV9	TRBJ2-1	-	TGTGCCAGCACCGGGGGCAGGGGATCAAACAATGAGCAGTTCTTC	CASTGGRGSNNEQFF
TRBD1	TRBV19	TRBJ2-6	-	TGTGCCAGTAGTATCCGACAGGGGTTACGTTCTGGGGCCAACGTCCTGACTTTC	CASSIRQGLRSGANVLTF
-	TRBV25-1	TRBJ2-3	few	TGTGCCAGCAGTGTGCAAGGGGATACGCAGTATTTT	CASSVQGDTQYF
-	TRBV18	TRBJ2-7	many	TGTGCCAGCTCAGGGGGGCTTTACGAGCAGTACTTC	CASSGGLYEQYF
-	TRBV28	TRBJ1-5	-	TGTGCCGGCAGTTTATCTGAGTATCAGCCCCAGCATTTT	CAGSLSEYQPQHF
-	TRBV14	TRBJ1-1	many	TGTGCCAGCAGCCCAAACAGAAGGGAAGCTTTCTTT	CASSPNRREAFF
TRBD2	TRBV7-6	TRBJ2-2	many	TGTGCCAGCAGCCGATTTACTAGCGGGTCTTTTAACGGGGAGCTGTTTTTT	CASSRFTSGSFNGELFF
-	TRBV20-1	TRBJ1-2	few	TGCAGTCCCGAGGGGGGCGGCTATGGCTACACCTTC	CSPEGGGYGYTF
TRBD1	TRBV12-5	TRBJ2-3	-	TGTGCTAGTGGCTCTAAGACAGGGGGCACAGATACGCAGTATTTT	CASGSKTGGTDTQYF
-	TRBV29-1	TRBJ2-1	many	TGCAGCGTGGAGATGTTCGAATTTTACAATGAGCAGTTCTTC	CSVEMFEFYNEQFF
TRBD2	TRBV11-2	TRBJ2-7	many	TGTGCCAGCAGCCCTAGCGGGATGTTCTACGAGCAGTACTTC	CASSPSGMFYEQYF
-	TRBV5-6	TRBJ1-2	-	TGTGCCAGCAGCTCGTTCCGAGGAGTCTATGGCTACACCTTC	CASSSFRGVYGYTF
TRBD2	TRBV20-1	TRBJ2-7	-	TGCAGTGCTAGACCCGGACTAGCGGGCTACGAGCGGTACTTC	CSARPGLAGYERYF
-	TRBV7-2	TRBJ2-5	few	TGTGCCAGCAGCTTAGGGCTAACCCGGGAGACCCAGTACTTC	CASSLGLTRETQYF
-	TRBV4-2	TRBJ2-6	few	TGTGCCAGCAGCCAATTCACGGCTGGGGCCAACGTCCTGACTTTC	CASSQFTAGANVLTF